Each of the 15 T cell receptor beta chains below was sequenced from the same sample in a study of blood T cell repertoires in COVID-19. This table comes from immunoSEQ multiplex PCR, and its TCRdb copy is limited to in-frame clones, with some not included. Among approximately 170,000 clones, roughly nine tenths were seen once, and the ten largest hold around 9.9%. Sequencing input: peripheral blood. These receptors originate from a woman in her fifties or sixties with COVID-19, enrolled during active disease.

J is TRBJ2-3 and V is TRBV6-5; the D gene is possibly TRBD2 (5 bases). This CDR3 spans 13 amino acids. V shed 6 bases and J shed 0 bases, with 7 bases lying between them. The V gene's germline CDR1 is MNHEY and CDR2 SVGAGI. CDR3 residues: CASRRGSTDTQYF. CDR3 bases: TGTGCCAGCAGACGGGGTAGCACAGATACGCAGTATTTT.

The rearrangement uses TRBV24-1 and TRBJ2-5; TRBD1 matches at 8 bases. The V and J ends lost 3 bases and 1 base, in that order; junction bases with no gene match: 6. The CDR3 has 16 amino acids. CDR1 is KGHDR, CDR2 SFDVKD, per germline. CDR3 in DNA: TGTGCCACCAGTGATCGAACAGGGGGAGTCCAAGAGACCCAGTACTTC. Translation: CATSDRTGGVQETQYF.

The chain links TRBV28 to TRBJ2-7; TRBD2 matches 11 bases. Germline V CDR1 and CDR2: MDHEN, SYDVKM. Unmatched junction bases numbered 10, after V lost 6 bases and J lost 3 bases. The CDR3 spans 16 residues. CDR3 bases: TGTGCCAGCAGGGACCCCGGGACTAGCGGTAACTACGAGCAGTACTTC. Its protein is CASRDPGTSGNYEQYF.

CDR3 region: CASSPQGSTEAFF. CDR3 nucleotide sequence: TGTGCCAGCAGCCCACAGGGGTCCACTGAAGCTTTCTTT. The chain couples TRBV7-9 to TRBJ1-1; TRBD1 agrees at 7 bases. Trimming took 5 bases from V and 4 from J; bases not matched to a gene: 4. CDR3 size: 13 residues. CDR1 is SEHNR, CDR2 FQNEAQ, per germline (reference sequence).

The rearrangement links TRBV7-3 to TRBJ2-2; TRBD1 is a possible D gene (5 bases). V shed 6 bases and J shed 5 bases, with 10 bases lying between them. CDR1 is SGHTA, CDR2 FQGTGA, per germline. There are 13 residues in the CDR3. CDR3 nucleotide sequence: TGTGCCAGCAGACCCCGACAGACCGGGGAGCTGTTTTTT. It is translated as CASRPRQTGELFF.

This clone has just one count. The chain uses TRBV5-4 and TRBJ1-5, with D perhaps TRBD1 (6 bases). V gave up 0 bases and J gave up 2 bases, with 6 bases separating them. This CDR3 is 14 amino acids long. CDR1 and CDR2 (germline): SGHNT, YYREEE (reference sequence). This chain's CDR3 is CASSLAGGNQPQHF. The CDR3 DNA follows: TGTGCCAGCAGCTTGGCAGGGGGCAATCAGCCCCAGCATTTT.

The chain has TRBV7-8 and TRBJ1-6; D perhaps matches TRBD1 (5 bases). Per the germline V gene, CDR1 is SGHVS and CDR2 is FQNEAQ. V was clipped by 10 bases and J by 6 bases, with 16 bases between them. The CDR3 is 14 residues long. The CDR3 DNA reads TGTGCCACCAATCAGGGAGGAGGTAATTCACCCCTCCACTTT. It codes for CATNQGGGNSPLHF.

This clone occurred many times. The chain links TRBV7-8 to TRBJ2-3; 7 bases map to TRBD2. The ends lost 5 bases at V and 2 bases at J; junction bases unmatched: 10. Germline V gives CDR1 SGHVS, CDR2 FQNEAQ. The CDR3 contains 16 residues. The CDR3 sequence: CASSPRSGTYTDTQYF. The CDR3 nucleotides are TGTGCCAGCAGCCCCCGAAGCGGGACCTACACAGATACGCAGTATTTT.

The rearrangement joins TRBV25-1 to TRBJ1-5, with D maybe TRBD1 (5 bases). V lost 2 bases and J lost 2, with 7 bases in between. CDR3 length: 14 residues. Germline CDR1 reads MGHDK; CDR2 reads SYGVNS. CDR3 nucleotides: TGTGCCAGCAGTGAACCGGGGGGCAATCAGCCCCAGCATTTT. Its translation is CASSEPGGNQPQHF.

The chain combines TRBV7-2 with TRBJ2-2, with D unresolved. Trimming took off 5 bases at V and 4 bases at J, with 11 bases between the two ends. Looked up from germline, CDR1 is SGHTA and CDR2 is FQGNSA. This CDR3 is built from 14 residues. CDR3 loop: CASSRGTFTGELFF. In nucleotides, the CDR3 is TGTGCCAGCAGCCGTGGCACGTTCACCGGGGAGCTGTTTTTT.

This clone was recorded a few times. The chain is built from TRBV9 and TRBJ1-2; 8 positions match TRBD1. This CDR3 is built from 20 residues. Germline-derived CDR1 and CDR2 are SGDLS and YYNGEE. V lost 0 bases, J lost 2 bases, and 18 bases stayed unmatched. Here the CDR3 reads CASSVARTLSGQGTNYGYTF. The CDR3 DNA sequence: TGTGCCAGCAGCGTAGCTCGAACGCTTTCAGGACAGGGCACGAACTATGGCTACACCTTC. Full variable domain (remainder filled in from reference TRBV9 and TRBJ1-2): DSGVTQTPKHLITATGQRVTLRCSPRSGDLSVYWYQQSLDQGLQFLIQYYNGEERAKGNILERFSAQQFPDLHSELNLSSLELGDSALYFCASSVARTLSGQGTNYGYTFGSGTRLTVV.

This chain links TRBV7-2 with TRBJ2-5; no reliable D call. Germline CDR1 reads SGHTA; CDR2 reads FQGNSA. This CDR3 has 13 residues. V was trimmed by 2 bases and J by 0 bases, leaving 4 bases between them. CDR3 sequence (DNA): TGTGCCAGCAGCTTACTAGACCAAGAGACCCAGTACTTC. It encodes CASSLLDQETQYF.

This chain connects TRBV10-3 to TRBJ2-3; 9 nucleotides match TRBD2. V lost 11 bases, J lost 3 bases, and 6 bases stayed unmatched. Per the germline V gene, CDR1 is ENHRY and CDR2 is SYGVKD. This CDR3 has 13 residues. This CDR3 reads CAGIAGATDTQYF. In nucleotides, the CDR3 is TGTGCCGGAATAGCGGGAGCGACAGATACGCAGTATTTT.

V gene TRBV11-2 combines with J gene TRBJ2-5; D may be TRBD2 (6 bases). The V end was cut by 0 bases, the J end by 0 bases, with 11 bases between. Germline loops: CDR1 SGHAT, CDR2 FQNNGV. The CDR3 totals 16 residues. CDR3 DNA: TGTGCCAGCAGCTTAGAGGCCTGGGACTACCAAGAGACCCAGTACTTC. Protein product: CASSLEAWDYQETQYF.

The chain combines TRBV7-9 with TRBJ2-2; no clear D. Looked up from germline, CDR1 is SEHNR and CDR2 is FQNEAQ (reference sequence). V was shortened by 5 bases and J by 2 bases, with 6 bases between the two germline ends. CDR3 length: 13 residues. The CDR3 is CASSLSNTGELFF. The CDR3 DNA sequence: TGTGCCAGCAGCCTTAGTAACACCGGGGAGCTGTTTTTT.